This TCR beta chain was captured in a study of T-cell reconstitution after alpha-beta-depleted transplantation in children (dated by TCRdb to between 2015 and 2016). For the study in its entirety: Using TCR repertoire profiling, the study followed T-cell immune reconstitution in a quantitative way in children after TCRalphabeta/CD19-depleted allogeneic hematopoietic cell transplantation. Overall study outcomes, separate from this receptor: In some patients, the high TCRbeta diversity seen at day 60 was put down to recipient T cells and intrathymic progenitors that had survived conditioning. Over the following months the frequencies of hyperexpanded clones went down, and after one year T-cell counts and TCRbeta diversity were mostly credited to newly produced T cells. Apparently early alphabetaT-cell count recovery about two months after transplant reportedly relied on only several hundred rapidly expanded clones derived from non-depleted graft cells.

Many counts were recorded for this clonotype. Its antigen has not been determined. No qualities accompany the bases; no much larger clone lies one base away. The library was built by means of PCR. The listed sequencing device is Illumina HiSeq 2500. TCR library preparation used molecular barcoding, with unique molecular identifiers applied to normalize quantification of the TCRbeta repertoire. Using fastp trimming at Q25 and MiXCR clonotype assembly, TCRdb reanalyzed the public sequencing data and kept in-frame beta chains. Every CDR3 protein is listed once, alongside the most common genes and DNA of its rows. The sample records 55,000 to 85,000 distinct CDR3 sequences, roughly 10% of which are singletons. The ten largest clones represent under 15% of the sample. Taken with the paper, the label for treatment or condition translates to: allogeneic hematopoietic cell transplantation with graft depleted of TCRalphabeta T cells and CD19 B cells. TCRalphabeta/CD19-depleted allogeneic hematopoietic cell grafts were given to the transplant recipients, all of whom were children.

V and J are trimmed by 3 bases and 6 bases, and the gene matches miss 6 bases of the junction. The germline V gene provides CDR1 SGHTA and CDR2 FQGTGA. The CDR3 contains 15 residues, cysteine and phenylalanine counted. Just the 45-base CDR3 DNA is kept, in frame starting at base 1. The clonotype was recovered from a boy younger than 18 with acute myeloid leukemia, due to receive a stem cell transplant. The chain is made from TRBV7-3 and TRBJ2-1, with 9 bases matching TRBD2. The sequencing used PBMCs, collected before TCRalphabeta/CD19-depleted stem cell transplant. CDR3 protein: CASSLDGGLANEQFF. The DNA sequence reads TGTGCCAGCAGCTTGGACGGGGGACTAGCCAATGAGCAGTTCTTC. The CDR3, completed at both ends by the reference TRBV7-3 and TRBJ2-1 genes, gives the full variable domain GAGVSQTPSNKVTEKGKYVELRCDPISGHTALYWYRQSLGQGPEFLIYFQGTGAADDSGLPNDRFFAVRPEGSVSTLKIQRTERGDSAVYLCASSLDGGLANEQFFGPGTRLTVL.